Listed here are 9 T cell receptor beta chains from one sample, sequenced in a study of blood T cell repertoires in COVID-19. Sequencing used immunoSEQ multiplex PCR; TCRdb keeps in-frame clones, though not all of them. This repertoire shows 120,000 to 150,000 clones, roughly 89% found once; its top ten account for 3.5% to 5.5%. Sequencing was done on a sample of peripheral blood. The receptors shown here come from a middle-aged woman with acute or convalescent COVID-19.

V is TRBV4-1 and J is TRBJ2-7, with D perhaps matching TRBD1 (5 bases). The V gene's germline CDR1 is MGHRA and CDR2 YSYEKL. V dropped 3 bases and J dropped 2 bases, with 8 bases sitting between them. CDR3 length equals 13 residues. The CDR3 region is CASSQVGPYEQYF. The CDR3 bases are TGCGCCAGCAGCCAGGTGGGGCCCTACGAGCAGTACTTC.

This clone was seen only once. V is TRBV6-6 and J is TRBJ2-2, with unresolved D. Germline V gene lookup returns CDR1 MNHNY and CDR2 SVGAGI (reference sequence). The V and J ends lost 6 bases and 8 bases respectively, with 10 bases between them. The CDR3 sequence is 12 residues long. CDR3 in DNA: TGTGCCAGCAGCATTTCAAATGGGGAGCTGTTTTTT. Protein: CASSISNGELFF.

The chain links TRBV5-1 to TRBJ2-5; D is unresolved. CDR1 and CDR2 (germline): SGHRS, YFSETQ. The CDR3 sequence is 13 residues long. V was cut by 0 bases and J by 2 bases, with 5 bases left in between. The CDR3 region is CASSLVFQETQYF. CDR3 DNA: TGCGCCAGCAGCTTGGTATTTCAAGAGACCCAGTACTTC.

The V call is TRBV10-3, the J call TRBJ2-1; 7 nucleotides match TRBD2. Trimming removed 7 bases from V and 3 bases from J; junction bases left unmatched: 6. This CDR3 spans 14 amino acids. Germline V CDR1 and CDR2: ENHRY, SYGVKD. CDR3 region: CAIKRGEGYNEQFF. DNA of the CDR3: TGTGCCATCAAAAGAGGGGAGGGCTACAATGAGCAGTTCTTC.

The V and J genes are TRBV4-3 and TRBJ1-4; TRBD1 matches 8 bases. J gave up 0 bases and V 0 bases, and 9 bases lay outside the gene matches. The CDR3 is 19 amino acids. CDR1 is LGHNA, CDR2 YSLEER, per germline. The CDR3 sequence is CASSQDLDRVASTNEKLFF. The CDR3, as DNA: TGCGCCAGCAGCCAAGATCTGGACAGGGTGGCCTCAACTAATGAAAAACTGTTTTTT.

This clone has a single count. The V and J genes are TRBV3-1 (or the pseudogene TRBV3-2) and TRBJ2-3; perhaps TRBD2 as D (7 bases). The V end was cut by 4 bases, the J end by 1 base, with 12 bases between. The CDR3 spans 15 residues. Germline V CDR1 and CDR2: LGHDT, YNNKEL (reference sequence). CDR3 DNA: TGTGCCAGCAGCCTGCGGGGGCGGGGCACAGATACGCAGTATTTT. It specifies CASSLRGRGTDTQYF.

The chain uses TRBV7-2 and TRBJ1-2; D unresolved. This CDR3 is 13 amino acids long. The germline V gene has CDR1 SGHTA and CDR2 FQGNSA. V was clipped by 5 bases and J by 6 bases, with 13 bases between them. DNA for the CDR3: TGTGCCAGCAGCACAACAGACACGGATGGCTACACCTTC. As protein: CASSTTDTDGYTF.

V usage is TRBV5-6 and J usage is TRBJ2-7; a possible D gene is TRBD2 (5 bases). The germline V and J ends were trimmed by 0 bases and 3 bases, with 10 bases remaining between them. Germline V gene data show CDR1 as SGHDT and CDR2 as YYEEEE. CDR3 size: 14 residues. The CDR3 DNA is TGTGCCAGCAGCTTGGGTCTAGCCTACTACGAGCAGTACTTC. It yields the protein CASSLGLAYYEQYF.

CDR3 in DNA: TGTGCCAGCAGCTCCGGACAGGGTGATCAGCCCCAGCATTTT. Its translation is CASSSGQGDQPQHF. V and J are TRBV3-1 (or the pseudogene TRBV3-2) and TRBJ1-5, with TRBD1 matching over 8 bases. CDR3 length: 14 amino acids. Germline V lookup: CDR1 LGHDT, CDR2 YNNKEL (reference sequence). V lost 5 bases to trimming and J lost 5 bases; unmatched junction nucleotides: 5.